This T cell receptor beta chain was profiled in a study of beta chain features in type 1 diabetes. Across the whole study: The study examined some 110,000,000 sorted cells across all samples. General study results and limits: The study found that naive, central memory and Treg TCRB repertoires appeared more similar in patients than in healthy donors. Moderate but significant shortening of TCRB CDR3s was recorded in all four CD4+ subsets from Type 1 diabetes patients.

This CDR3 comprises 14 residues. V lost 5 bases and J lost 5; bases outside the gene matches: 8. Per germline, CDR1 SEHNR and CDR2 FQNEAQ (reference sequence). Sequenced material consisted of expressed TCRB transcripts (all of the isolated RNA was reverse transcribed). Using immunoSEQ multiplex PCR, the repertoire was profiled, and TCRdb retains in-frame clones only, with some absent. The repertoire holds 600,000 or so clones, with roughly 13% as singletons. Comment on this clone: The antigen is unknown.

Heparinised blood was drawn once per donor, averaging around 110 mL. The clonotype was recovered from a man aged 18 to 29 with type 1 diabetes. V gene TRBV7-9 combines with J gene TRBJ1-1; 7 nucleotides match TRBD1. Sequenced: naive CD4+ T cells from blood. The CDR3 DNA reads TGTGCCAGCAGCGCCACAGGGGCCGGGACTGAAGCTTTCTTT. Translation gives CASSATGAGTEAFF.